A selection of T cell receptor beta chains follows, all from one sample in a study of OX40 agonist ivuxolimab in advanced cancers. TCRdb's copy holds only in-frame clones and misses some; the assay was immunoSEQ multiplex PCR. The table lists 50,000 to 80,000 clones, about 90% of them singletons. Sequenced material: CD4+ or CD8+ T cells sorted from blood, taken in a trial of the OX40 agonist ivuxolimab. These receptors were obtained from an adult with an advanced solid tumor such as melanoma, head and neck, liver or kidney cancer. The CDR3 runs from the conserved cysteine through the conserved F or W. The D gene is left open where the match is weak. The size field is filled for only some rows; it gives once, few, many or a size class.

d_gene: .
v_gene: TRBV29-1
j_gene: TRBJ2-3
abundance: .
CDR3aa: CSVGKTSSGTQYF
CDR3nt: TGCAGCGTTGGAAAGACTAGTTCAGGTACGCAGTATTTT

d_gene: .
v_gene: TRBV7-8
j_gene: TRBJ2-7
abundance: .
CDR3aa: CASSPRTPGGSREQYF
CDR3nt: TGTGCCAGCAGCCCGCGGACTCCGGGCGGATCGAGGGAGCAGTACTTC

d_gene: TRBD1
v_gene: TRBV7-9
j_gene: TRBJ2-2
abundance: .
CDR3aa: CASSTYGQGPSNTGELFF
CDR3nt: TGTGCCAGCAGCACCTACGGACAGGGGCCATCGAACACCGGGGAGCTGTTTTTT

d_gene: TRBD2
v_gene: TRBV10-3
j_gene: TRBJ2-2
abundance: .
CDR3aa: CAIRTTGTSGMGNTGELFF
CDR3nt: TGTGCCATCAGGACAACCGGGACTAGCGGGATGGGGAACACCGGGGAGCTGTTTTTT

d_gene: TRBD2
v_gene: TRBV5-1
j_gene: TRBJ2-5
abundance: .
CDR3aa: CASSWGLAGGPAQETQYF
CDR3nt: TGCGCCAGCAGCTGGGGACTAGCGGGAGGCCCGGCCCAAGAGACCCAGTACTTC

d_gene: .
v_gene: TRBV18
j_gene: TRBJ2-7
abundance: .
CDR3aa: CASSPLDLGEQYF
CDR3nt: TGTGCCAGCTCGCCCCTAGACCTGGGCGAGCAGTACTTC

d_gene: .
v_gene: TRBV5-5
j_gene: TRBJ2-7
abundance: .
CDR3aa: CASSPYGTPYEQYF
CDR3nt: TGTGCCAGCAGCCCCTACGGGACACCCTACGAGCAGTACTTC

d_gene: .
v_gene: TRBV6-1
j_gene: TRBJ1-2
abundance: .
CDR3aa: CASSVNSYYGYTF
CDR3nt: TGTGCCAGCAGTGTAAACAGCTACTATGGCTACACCTTC

d_gene: TRBD1
v_gene: TRBV11-2
j_gene: TRBJ1-1
abundance: .
CDR3aa: CASSLEGQGLTEAFF
CDR3nt: TGTGCCAGCAGCTTAGAGGGACAGGGGCTCACTGAAGCTTTCTTT

d_gene: TRBD2
v_gene: TRBV5-1
j_gene: TRBJ2-1
abundance: .
CDR3aa: CASSKVAGSSYNEQFF
CDR3nt: TGCGCCAGCAGCAAGGTAGCGGGGAGCTCCTACAATGAGCAGTTCTTC

d_gene: .
v_gene: TRBV7-3
j_gene: TRBJ2-3
abundance: .
CDR3aa: CASSPQASTDTQYF
CDR3nt: TGTGCCAGCAGCCCCCAGGCTAGCACAGATACGCAGTATTTT

d_gene: TRBD1
v_gene: TRBV6-5
j_gene: TRBJ2-1
abundance: .
CDR3aa: CASSPRTGGVNEQFF
CDR3nt: TGTGCCAGCAGTCCGCGGACAGGGGGTGTGAATGAGCAGTTCTTC

d_gene: TRBD1
v_gene: TRBV5-1
j_gene: TRBJ2-5
abundance: .
CDR3aa: CASSPGTGQKAQYF
CDR3nt: TGCGCCAGCAGCCCCGGGACAGGCCAAAAGGCCCAGTACTTC

d_gene: .
v_gene: TRBV29-1
j_gene: TRBJ1-6
abundance: .
CDR3aa: CSVRAREYSPLHF
CDR3nt: TGCAGCGTCCGGGCCAGGGAATATTCACCCCTCCACTTT

d_gene: .
v_gene: TRBV2
j_gene: TRBJ2-5
abundance: .
CDR3aa: CASYRDAQETQYF
CDR3nt: TGTGCCAGTTACCGAGACGCGCAAGAGACCCAGTACTTC

d_gene: TRBD2
v_gene: TRBV19
j_gene: TRBJ2-7
abundance: .
CDR3aa: CASSIGSGTSGDHGDEQYF
CDR3nt: TGTGCCAGTAGTATAGGCTCCGGGACTAGCGGAGACCATGGGGACGAGCAGTACTTC

d_gene: TRBD1
v_gene: TRBV27
j_gene: TRBJ1-2
abundance: .
CDR3aa: CASSGQGEKGYYGYTF
CDR3nt: TGTGCCAGCAGCGGACAGGGGGAGAAAGGCTATTATGGCTACACCTTC

d_gene: TRBD1
v_gene: TRBV10-3
j_gene: TRBJ1-3
abundance: once
CDR3aa: CAISGQGSGTIYF
CDR3nt: TGTGCCATCAGCGGACAGGGGAGCGGCACCATATATTTT

d_gene: .
v_gene: TRBV19
j_gene: TRBJ2-7
abundance: .
CDR3aa: CASSRTPYEQYF
CDR3nt: TGTGCCAGTAGTAGGACACCCTACGAGCAGTACTTC

d_gene: .
v_gene: TRBV5-1
j_gene: TRBJ2-5
abundance: .
CDR3aa: CASSPPPGKETQYF
CDR3nt: TGCGCCAGCAGCCCCCCCCCTGGTAAAGAGACCCAGTACTTC

d_gene: TRBD2
v_gene: TRBV25-1
j_gene: TRBJ2-3
abundance: .
CDR3aa: CASGLAGYTDTQYF
CDR3nt: TGTGCCAGCGGACTAGCGGGGTACACAGATACGCAGTATTTT

d_gene: .
v_gene: TRBV5-1
j_gene: TRBJ2-7
abundance: .
CDR3aa: CASRTAANSYEQYF
CDR3nt: TGCGCCAGCCGCACCGCCGCGAACTCCTACGAGCAGTACTTC

d_gene: TRBD2
v_gene: TRBV27
j_gene: TRBJ2-7
abundance: .
CDR3aa: CASSLGTSSYEQYF
CDR3nt: TGTGCCAGCAGTCTTGGGACTAGTTCCTACGAGCAGTACTTC

d_gene: TRBD2
v_gene: TRBV11-2
j_gene: TRBJ2-3
abundance: .
CDR3aa: CASSPGRGVSGTDTQYF
CDR3nt: TGTGCCAGCAGTCCCGGTCGGGGGGTATCGGGCACAGATACGCAGTATTTT

d_gene: .
v_gene: TRBV6-5
j_gene: TRBJ2-5
abundance: .
CDR3aa: CASSYSIPPRETQYF
CDR3nt: TGTGCCAGCAGTTACTCTATCCCCCCTCGAGAGACCCAGTACTTC